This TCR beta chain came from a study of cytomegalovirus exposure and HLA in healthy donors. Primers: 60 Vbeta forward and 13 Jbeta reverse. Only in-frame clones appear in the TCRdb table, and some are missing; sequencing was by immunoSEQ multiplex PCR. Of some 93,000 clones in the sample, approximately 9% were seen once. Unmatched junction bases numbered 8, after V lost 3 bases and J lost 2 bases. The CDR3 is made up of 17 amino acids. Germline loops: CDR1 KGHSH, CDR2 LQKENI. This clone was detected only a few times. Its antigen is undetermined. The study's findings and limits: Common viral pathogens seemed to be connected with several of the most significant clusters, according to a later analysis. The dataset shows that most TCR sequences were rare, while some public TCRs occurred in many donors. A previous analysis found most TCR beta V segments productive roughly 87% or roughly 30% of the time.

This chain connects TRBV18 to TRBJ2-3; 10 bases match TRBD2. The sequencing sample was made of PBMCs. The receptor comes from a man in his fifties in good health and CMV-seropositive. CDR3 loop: CASSPRIAGGFTDTQYF. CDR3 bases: TGTGCCAGCTCACCCCGAATAGCGGGAGGTTTCACAGATACGCAGTATTTT. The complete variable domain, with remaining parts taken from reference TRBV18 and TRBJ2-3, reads NAGVMQNPRHLVRRRGQEARLRCSPMKGHSHVYWYRQLPEEGLKFMVYLQKENIIDESGMPKERFSAEFPKEGPSILRIQQVVRGDSAAYFCASSPRIAGGFTDTQYFGPGTRLTVL.